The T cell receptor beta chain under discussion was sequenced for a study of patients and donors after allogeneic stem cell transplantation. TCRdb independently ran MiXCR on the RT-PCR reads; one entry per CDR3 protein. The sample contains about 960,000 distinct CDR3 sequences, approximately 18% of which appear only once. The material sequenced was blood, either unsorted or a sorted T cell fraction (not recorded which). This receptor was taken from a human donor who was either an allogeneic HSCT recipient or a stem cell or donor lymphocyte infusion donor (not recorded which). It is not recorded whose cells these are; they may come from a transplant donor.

The CDR3 reads CSVHRTGVTEAFF. The CDR3 region has the DNA TGCAGCGTCCACCGGACAGGGGTTACTGAAGCTTTCTTT. This chain uses TRBV29-1 with TRBJ1-1; 9 bases are shared with TRBD1. Germline-derived CDR1 and CDR2 are SQVTM and ANQGSEA. The CDR3 is 13 amino acids. The V segment lost 6 bases and the J segment 5 bases; nucleotides outside the gene matches: 7.